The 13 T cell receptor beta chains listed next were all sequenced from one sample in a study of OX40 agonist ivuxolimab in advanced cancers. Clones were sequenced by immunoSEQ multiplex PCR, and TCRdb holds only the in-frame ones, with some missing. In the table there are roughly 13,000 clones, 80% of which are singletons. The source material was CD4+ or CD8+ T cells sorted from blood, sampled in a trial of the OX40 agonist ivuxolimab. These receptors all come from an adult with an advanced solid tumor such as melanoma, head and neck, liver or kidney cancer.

The CDR3 region is CAISRTGAYEQYF. CDR3 nucleotide sequence: TGTGCCATCAGCAGGACAGGAGCCTACGAGCAGTACTTC. The gene calls are TRBV10-3 and TRBJ2-7; the match to TRBD1 covers 7 bases. Trimming took 6 bases from V and 2 from J; bases not matched to a gene: 4. CDR3 length: 13 residues. Germline V CDR1 and CDR2: ENHRY, SYGVKD.

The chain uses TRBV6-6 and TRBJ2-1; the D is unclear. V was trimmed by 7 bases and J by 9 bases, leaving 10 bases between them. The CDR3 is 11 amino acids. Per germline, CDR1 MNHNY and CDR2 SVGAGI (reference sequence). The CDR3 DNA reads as TGTGCCAGCACCTCCGGTTCTGAGCAGTTCTTC. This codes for CASTSGSEQFF.

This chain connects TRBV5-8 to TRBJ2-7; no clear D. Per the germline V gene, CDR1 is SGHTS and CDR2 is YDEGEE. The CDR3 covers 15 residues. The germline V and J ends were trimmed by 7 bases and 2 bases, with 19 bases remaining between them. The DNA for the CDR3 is TGTGCCAGCGGAAGTCAATACAGTTTTACCTACGAGCAGTACTTC. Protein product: CASGSQYSFTYEQYF.

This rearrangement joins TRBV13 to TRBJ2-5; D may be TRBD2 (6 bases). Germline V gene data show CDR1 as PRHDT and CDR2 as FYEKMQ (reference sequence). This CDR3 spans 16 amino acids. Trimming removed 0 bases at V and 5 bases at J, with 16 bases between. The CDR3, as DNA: TGTGCCAGCAGCTTAGGCCTGGAGGGGATTAGGGAGACCCAGTACTTC. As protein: CASSLGLEGIRETQYF. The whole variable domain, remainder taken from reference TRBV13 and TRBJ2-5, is AAGVIQSPRHLIKEKRETATLKCYPIPRHDTVYWYQQGPGQDPQFLISFYEKMQSDKGSIPDRFSAQQFSDYHSELNMSSLELGDSALYFCASSLGLEGIRETQYFGPGTRLLVL.

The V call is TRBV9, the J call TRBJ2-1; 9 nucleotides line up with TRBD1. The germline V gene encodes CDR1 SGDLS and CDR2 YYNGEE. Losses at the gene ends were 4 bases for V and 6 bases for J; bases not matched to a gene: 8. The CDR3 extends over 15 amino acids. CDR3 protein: CASSLDRGVGNEQFF. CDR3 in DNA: TGTGCCAGCAGCCTCGACAGGGGGGTGGGCAATGAGCAGTTCTTC.

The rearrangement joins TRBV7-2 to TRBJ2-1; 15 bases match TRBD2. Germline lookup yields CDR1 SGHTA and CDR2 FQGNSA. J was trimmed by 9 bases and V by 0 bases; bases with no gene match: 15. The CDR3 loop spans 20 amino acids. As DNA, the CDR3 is TGTGCCAGCAGCTTAGCGCGGTGGACTAGCGGGAGGGAGTTTGGCGGTGAGCAGTTCTTC. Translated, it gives CASSLARWTSGREFGGEQFF.

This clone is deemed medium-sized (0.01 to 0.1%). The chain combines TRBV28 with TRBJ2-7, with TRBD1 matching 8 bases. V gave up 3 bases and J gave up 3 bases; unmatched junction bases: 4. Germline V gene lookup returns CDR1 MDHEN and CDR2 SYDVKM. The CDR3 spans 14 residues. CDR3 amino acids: CASSFGTGLYEQYF. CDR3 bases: TGTGCCAGCAGTTTCGGGACAGGACTCTACGAGCAGTACTTC.

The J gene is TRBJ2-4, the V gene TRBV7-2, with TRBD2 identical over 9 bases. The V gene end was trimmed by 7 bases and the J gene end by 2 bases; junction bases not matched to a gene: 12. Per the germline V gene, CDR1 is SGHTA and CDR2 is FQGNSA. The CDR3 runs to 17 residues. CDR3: CASTPRGGVGSKNIQYF. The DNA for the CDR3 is TGTGCCAGCACCCCGCGGGGGGGAGTCGGGTCCAAAAACATTCAGTACTTC.

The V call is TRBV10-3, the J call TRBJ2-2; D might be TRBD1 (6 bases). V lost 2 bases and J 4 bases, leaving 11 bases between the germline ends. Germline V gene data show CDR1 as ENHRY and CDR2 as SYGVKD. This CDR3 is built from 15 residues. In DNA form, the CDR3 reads TGTGCCATCAGTGAGCCGGGACACTTCACCGGGGAGCTGTTTTTT. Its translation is CAISEPGHFTGELFF.

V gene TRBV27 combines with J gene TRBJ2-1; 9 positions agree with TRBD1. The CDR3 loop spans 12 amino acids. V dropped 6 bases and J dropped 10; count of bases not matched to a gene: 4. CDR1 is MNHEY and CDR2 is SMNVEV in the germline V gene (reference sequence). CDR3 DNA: TGTGCCAGCAGCCAGGACAGGGGAGAGCAGTTCTTC. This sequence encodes CASSQDRGEQFF.

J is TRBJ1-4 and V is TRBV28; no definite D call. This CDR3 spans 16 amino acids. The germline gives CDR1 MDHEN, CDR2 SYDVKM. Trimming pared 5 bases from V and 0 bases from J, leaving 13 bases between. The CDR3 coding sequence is TGTGCCAGCAGTACGTACGACATCGCAACTAATGAAAAACTGTTTTTT. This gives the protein CASSTYDIATNEKLFF. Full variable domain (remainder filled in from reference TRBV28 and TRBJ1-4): DVKVTQSSRYLVKRTGEKVFLECVQDMDHENMFWYRQDPGLGLRLIYFSYDVKMKEKGDIPEGYSVSREKKERFSLILESASTNQTSMYLCASSTYDIATNEKLFFGSGTQLSVL.

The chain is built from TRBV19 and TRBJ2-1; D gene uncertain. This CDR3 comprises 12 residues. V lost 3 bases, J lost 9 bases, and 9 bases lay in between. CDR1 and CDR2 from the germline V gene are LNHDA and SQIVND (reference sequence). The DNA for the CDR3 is TGTGCCAGTAGTATGGGCGTGAGTGAGCAGTTCTTC. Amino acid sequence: CASSMGVSEQFF.

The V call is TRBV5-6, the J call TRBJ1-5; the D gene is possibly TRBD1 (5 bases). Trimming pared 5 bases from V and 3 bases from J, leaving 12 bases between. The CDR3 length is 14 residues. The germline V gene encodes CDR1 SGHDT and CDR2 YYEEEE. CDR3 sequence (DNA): TGTGCCAGCAGTACGGGACTAGTCAATCAGCCCCAGCATTTT. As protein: CASSTGLVNQPQHF.